This record covers a single T cell receptor beta chain. Its specificity is unknown. Use of 60 Vbeta and 13 Jbeta primers characterized the PCR. Study processing details: A later analysis counted around 80 million unique TCR beta chains, some 11 million shared. Sequencing used immunoSEQ multiplex PCR; TCRdb keeps in-frame clones, though not all of them. That table furnishes V, J and clone size, whereas the DNA furnished D and trimming. The table records 190,000 or so clones, about four fifths of them present only once. The germline gives CDR1 MGHDK, CDR2 SYGVNS. V lost 8 bases, J lost 4 bases, and 18 bases stayed unmatched. The CDR3 covers 18 residues. These data belong to a study of cytomegalovirus exposure and HLA in healthy donors. Study-wide context: As an earlier analysis found, 150 million to 200 million T cells yielded fewer than 130 million unique TCR beta sequences. General observations from the study: In a later analysis, 15,000 to 20,000 TCR beta sequences were associated with HLA alleles at 0.05 false discovery rate.

This chain links TRBV25-1 with TRBJ2-2; 8 nucleotides align to TRBD2. Sequencing used PBMCs. The TCR comes from a woman aged 45 to 65 in good health and CMV-seropositive. In DNA form, the CDR3 reads TGTGCCAGCCAAAGTCAAATAGGCGGGGGGCCCGGCACCGGGGAGCTGTTTTTT. Translating gives CASQSQIGGGPGTGELFF.